The T cell receptor beta chain described here comes from a study of shared clonotypes between healthy human individuals. Findings of the study overall: Sampling involved blood alone; tissue repertoires likely differ.

This table comes from immunoSEQ multiplex PCR, and its TCRdb copy is limited to in-frame clones, with some not included. The sample has approximately 1,500,000 clones, roughly 95% seen once; the top ten hold more than 0.9%. Note on this clone: What it binds is not known.

The germline CDR1 and CDR2 sequences are SGHRS and YFSETQ. The CDR3 is 15 residues long. V lost 4 bases and J 2 bases, leaving 12 bases between the germline ends. The TCR was taken from a man aged 30 to 45 in good health. This chain connects TRBV5-1 to TRBJ2-2; no firm D call. Sequencing input: naive CD4+ T cells sorted from blood. Subset meaning: CD45RA+ positively selected. In nucleotides, the CDR3 is TGCGCCAGCAGCACCCTGACAAGCAACACCGGGGAGCTGTTTTTT. Its protein is CASSTLTSNTGELFF.